One sample yielded the 16 T cell receptor beta chains listed below, sequenced in a study of blood T cell repertoires in COVID-19. Sequencing used immunoSEQ multiplex PCR; TCRdb keeps in-frame clones, though not all of them. This sample has about 350,000 clones, with about 88% found just once. What was sequenced was PBMCs or T cells enriched from blood (not recorded which). The source of these receptors is a woman aged 30 to 39 who had been exposed to COVID-19.

This CDR3 is CASSQPGKLGGYGYTF. CDR3 nucleotides: TGTGCCAGCAGCCAACCCGGGAAGCTGGGGGGCTATGGCTACACCTTC. The rearrangement joins TRBV14 to TRBJ1-2, with D possibly TRBD1 on 5 matching bases. V was clipped by 2 bases and J by 4 bases, with 17 bases between them. CDR1 is SGHDN, CDR2 FVKESK, per germline. The CDR3 loop spans 16 amino acids.

V usage is TRBV6-2 or TRBV6-3 and J usage is TRBJ1-2; TRBD1 might be the D (5 bases). Trimming removed 1 base at V and 0 bases at J, with 15 bases between. Per germline, CDR1 MNHEY and CDR2 SVGEGT. The CDR3 has 17 residues. CDR3 amino acids: CASSYFPSGEANYGYTF. CDR3 coding DNA: TGTGCCAGCAGTTACTTCCCTTCGGGGGAAGCTAACTATGGCTACACCTTC.

CDR3 nucleotide sequence: TGTGCCAGCAATCTAGCGGGAGAGGGCGAGCAGTACTTC. This translates into CASNLAGEGEQYF. This chain links TRBV7-9 with TRBJ2-7; TRBD2 aligns across 10 bases. The CDR3 sequence is 13 residues long. CDR1 and CDR2 from the germline V gene are SEHNR and FQNEAQ (reference sequence). V lost 7 bases and J lost 6; bases outside the gene matches: 6. Full variable domain (remainder filled in from reference TRBV7-9 and TRBJ2-7): DTGVSQNPRHKITKRGQNVTFRCDPISEHNRLYWYRQTLGQGPEFLTYFQNEAQLEKSRLLSDRFSAERPKGSFSTLEIQRTEQGDSAMYLCASNLAGEGEQYFGPGTRLTVT.

This clone was counted a few times. The chain joins TRBV19 to TRBJ2-3, with 9 bases matching TRBD2. V dropped 1 base and J dropped 2; count of bases not matched to a gene: 7. The germline gives CDR1 LNHDA, CDR2 SQIVND (reference sequence). The CDR3 extends over 17 amino acids. CDR3 amino acids: CASSIGGLAGTTDTQYF. The CDR3 DNA is TGTGCCAGTAGTATAGGCGGGCTAGCGGGAACCACAGATACGCAGTATTTT.

The chain recombines TRBV23-1 with TRBJ2-7; D gene ambiguous. TRBV23-1 falls under the ORF class, with uncertain function. V shed 0 bases and J shed 2 bases, with 8 bases lying between them. This CDR3 is built from 14 residues. The CDR3 DNA is TGCGCCAGCAGTCAATCCCAGGAAACCTACGAGCAGTACTTC. It codes for CASSQSQETYEQYF.

V is TRBV28 and J is TRBJ2-4, with D possibly being TRBD2 (5 bases). The CDR3 sequence is 16 residues long. Per the germline V gene, CDR1 is MDHEN and CDR2 is SYDVKM. V was shortened by 3 bases and J by 3 bases, with 15 bases between the two germline ends. The CDR3 is CASSFVPAGSKNIQYF. CDR3 DNA sequence: TGTGCCAGCAGTTTCGTGCCAGCTGGGAGCAAAAACATTCAGTACTTC.

The V gene is TRBV4-2, the J gene TRBJ1-2; no definite D call. CDR1 is LGHNA and CDR2 is YNFKEQ in the germline V gene. Trimming removed 11 bases from V and 3 bases from J, with 13 bases in between. The CDR3 spans 12 residues. In DNA form, the CDR3 reads TGTGCCGCCGCACGGACTGACTATGGCTACACCTTC. Residues: CAAARTDYGYTF.

The gene calls are TRBV18 and TRBJ1-5; D perhaps matches TRBD1 (6 bases). V shed 1 base and J shed 3 bases, with 7 bases lying between them. Per germline, CDR1 KGHSH and CDR2 LQKENI. The CDR3 is made up of 14 amino acids. This CDR3 is CASSPQGHNQPQHF. The CDR3 coding sequence is TGTGCCAGCTCACCACAGGGACACAATCAGCCCCAGCATTTT. The full variable domain, with the rest looked up from reference TRBV18 and TRBJ1-5, is NAGVMQNPRHLVRRRGQEARLRCSPMKGHSHVYWYRQLPEEGLKFMVYLQKENIIDESGMPKERFSAEFPKEGPSILRIQQVVRGDSAAYFCASSPQGHNQPQHFGDGTRLSIL.

This chain's CDR3 is CSAQGGGGYTF. CDR3 nucleotides: TGCAGCGCCCAAGGGGGGGGCGGCTACACCTTC. The chain carries TRBV29-1 and TRBJ1-2, with D tentatively TRBD1 (6 bases). This CDR3 comprises 11 residues. CDR1 and CDR2 from the germline V gene are SQVTM and ANQGSEA. V was trimmed by 7 bases and J by 8 bases, leaving 14 bases between them. The full variable domain, its missing parts supplied by reference TRBV29-1 and TRBJ1-2, is SAVISQKPSRDICQRGTSLTIQCQVDSQVTMMFWYRQQPGQSLTLIATANQGSEATYESGFVIDKFPISRPNLTFSTLTVSNMSPEDSSIYLCSAQGGGGYTFGSGTRLTVV.

The rearrangement joins TRBV5-1 to TRBJ2-5; tentatively, D is TRBD2 (7 bases). This CDR3 is built from 15 residues. CDR1 is SGHRS, CDR2 YFSETQ, per germline. Deletions cut 3 bases from V and 5 bases from J, with 17 bases between. CDR3 in DNA: TGCGCCAGCAGCTATCAGTGGGGGGGCCAGGAGACCCAGTACTTC. This encodes CASSYQWGGQETQYF.

This clone was observed a handful of times. This sequence joins TRBV7-9 and TRBJ2-3; D unclear. In germline, CDR1 is SEHNR, CDR2 FQNEAQ (reference sequence). V was cut by 5 bases and J by 6 bases, with 12 bases left in between. CDR3 length: 13 residues. Here the CDR3 reads CASSPYSTDTQYF. CDR3 nucleotide sequence: TGTGCCAGCAGCCCGTACTCGACTGATACGCAGTATTTT.

The chain uses TRBV5-1 and TRBJ1-1, with 8 bases identical to TRBD1. CDR1 is SGHRS and CDR2 is YFSETQ in the germline V gene. The CDR3 contains 14 residues. V shed 5 bases, J shed 2 bases, and the junction held 5 bases outside the gene matches. The DNA for the CDR3 is TGCGCCAGCAGAGAGACAGGGGACAACACTGAAGCTTTCTTT. Residues: CASRETGDNTEAFF.

Only a few counts were recorded for this clone. The V call is TRBV19, the J call TRBJ2-5; TRBD1 might be the D (6 bases). The CDR3 extends over 16 amino acids. Germline CDR1 reads LNHDA; CDR2 reads SQIVND (reference sequence). V was pared by 5 bases and J by 5 bases, with 21 bases between. The CDR3 sequence is CASSPGAGASWETQYF. The CDR3 DNA reads TGTGCCAGTAGTCCCGGGGCAGGGGCAAGCTGGGAGACCCAGTACTTC.

V gene TRBV28 combines with J gene TRBJ1-5; D remains ambiguous. Germline CDR1 is MDHEN and CDR2 is SYDVKM. Trimming left V 6 bases short and J 0 bases short, with 9 bases between. This CDR3 spans 14 amino acids. CDR3 protein: CASSRHLSNQPQHF. The CDR3 DNA sequence: TGTGCCAGCAGCCGACACCTTAGCAATCAGCCCCAGCATTTT. The whole variable domain, filled in from reference TRBV28 and TRBJ1-5, reads DVKVTQSSRYLVKRTGEKVFLECVQDMDHENMFWYRQDPGLGLRLIYFSYDVKMKEKGDIPEGYSVSREKKERFSLILESASTNQTSMYLCASSRHLSNQPQHFGDGTRLSIL.

CDR3 region: CSVDAPDRDTGELFF. The CDR3 nucleotides are TGCAGCGTTGACGCACCGGACAGGGACACCGGGGAGCTGTTTTTT. The chain is built from TRBV29-1 and TRBJ2-2, with TRBD1 matching over 8 bases. Germline V gives CDR1 SQVTM, CDR2 ANQGSEA. The CDR3 consists of 15 residues. V lost 3 bases and J lost 3; bases outside the gene matches: 6.

The chain has TRBV6-5 and TRBJ1-4; D perhaps matches TRBD1 (5 bases). The CDR3 has 14 amino acids. The V gene lost 6 bases and the J gene lost 1 base, with 9 bases spanning the gap. Germline assignment: CDR1 MNHEY and CDR2 SVGAGI. The CDR3 here is CASRGTGTNEKLFF. CDR3 nucleotide sequence: TGTGCCAGCAGGGGCACAGGAACTAATGAAAAACTGTTTTTT.